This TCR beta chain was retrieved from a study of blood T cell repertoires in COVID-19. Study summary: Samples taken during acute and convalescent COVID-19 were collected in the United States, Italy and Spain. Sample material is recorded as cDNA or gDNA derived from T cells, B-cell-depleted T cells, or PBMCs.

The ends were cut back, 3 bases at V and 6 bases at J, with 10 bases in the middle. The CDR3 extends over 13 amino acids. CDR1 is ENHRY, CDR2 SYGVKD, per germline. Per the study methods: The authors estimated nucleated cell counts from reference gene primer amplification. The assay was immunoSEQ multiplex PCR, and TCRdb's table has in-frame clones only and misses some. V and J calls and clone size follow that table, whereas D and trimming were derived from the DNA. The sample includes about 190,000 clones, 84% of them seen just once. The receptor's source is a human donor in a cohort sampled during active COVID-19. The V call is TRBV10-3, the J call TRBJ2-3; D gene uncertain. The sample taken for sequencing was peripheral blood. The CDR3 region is CAISDQTRDTQYF. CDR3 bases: TGTGCCATCAGTGACCAGACTCGGGATACGCAGTATTTT.